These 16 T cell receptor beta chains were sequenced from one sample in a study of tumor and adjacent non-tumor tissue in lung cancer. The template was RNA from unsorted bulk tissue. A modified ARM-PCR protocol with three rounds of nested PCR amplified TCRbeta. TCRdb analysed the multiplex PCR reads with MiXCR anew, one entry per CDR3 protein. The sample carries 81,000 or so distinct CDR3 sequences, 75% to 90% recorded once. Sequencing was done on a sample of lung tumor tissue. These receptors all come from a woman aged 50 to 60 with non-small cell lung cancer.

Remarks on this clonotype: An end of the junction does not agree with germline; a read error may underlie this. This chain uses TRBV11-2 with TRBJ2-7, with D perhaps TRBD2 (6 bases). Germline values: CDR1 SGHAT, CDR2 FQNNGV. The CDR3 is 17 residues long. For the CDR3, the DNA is TGTGCCAGCAGCTTAGCCGCGGGATGCATGGGGCCCTACGAGCAGTATTTC. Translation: CASSLAAGCMGPYEQYF.

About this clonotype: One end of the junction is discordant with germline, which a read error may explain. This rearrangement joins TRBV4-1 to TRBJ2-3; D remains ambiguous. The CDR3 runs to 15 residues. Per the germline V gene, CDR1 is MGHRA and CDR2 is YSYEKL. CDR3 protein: CASSQSERPADTQFF. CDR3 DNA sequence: TGCGCCAGCAGCCAGTCGGAACGACCCGCGGATACGCAGTTTTTT.

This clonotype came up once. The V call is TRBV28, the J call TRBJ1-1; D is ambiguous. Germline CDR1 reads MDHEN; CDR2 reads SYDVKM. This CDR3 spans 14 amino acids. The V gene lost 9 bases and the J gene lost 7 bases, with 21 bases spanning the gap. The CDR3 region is CASSPWPQRYEAFF. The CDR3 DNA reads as TGTGCCAGTAGCCCCTGGCCCCAAAGGTATGAAGCTTTCTTT.

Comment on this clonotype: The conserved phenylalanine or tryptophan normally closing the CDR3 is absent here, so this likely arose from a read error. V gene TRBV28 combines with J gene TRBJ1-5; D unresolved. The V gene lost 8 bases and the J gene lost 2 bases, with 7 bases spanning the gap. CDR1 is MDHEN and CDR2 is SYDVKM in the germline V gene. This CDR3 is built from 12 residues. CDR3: CASWIGNQPQHY. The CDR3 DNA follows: TGTGCCAGCTGGATAGGCAATCAGCCCCAGCATTAT.

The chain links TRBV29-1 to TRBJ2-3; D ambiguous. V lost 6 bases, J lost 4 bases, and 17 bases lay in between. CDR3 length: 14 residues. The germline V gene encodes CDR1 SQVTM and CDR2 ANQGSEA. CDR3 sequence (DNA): TGCAGCGTACAGCAAGAGAGTGCTGCAGATACGCAGTATTTT. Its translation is CSVQQESAADTQYF.

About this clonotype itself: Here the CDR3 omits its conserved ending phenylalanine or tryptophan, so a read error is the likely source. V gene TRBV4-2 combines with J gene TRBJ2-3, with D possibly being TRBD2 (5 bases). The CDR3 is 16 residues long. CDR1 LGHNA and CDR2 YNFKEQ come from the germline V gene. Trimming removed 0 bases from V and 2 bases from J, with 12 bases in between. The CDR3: CASSQDWARATDTQYS. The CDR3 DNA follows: TGTGCCAGCAGCCAAGATTGGGCGCGGGCCACAGATACGCAGTATTCT.

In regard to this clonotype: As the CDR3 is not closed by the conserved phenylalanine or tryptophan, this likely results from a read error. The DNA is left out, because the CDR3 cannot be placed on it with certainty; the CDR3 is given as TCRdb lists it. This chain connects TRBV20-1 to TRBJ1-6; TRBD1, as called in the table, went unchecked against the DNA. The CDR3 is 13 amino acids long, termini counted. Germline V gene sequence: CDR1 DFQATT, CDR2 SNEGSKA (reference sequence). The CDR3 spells CSARGQGNSPIHL.

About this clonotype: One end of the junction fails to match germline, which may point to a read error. DNA for the CDR3: TGCAGTGCTGTCCCGGGGAGCGGGAGTGTGTACGAGCAGTATTTC. This encodes CSAVPGSGSVYEQYF. The V call is TRBV20-1, the J call TRBJ2-7; 8 positions match TRBD2. The CDR3 runs 15 residues. Germline CDR1 is DFQATT and CDR2 is SNEGSKA (reference sequence).

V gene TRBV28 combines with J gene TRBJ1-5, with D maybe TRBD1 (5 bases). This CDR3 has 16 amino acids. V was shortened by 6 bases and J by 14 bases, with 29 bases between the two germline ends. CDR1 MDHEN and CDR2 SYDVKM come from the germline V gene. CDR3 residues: CASRFHGTDRNQSKHF. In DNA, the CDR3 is TGTGCCAGCAGATTTCATGGGACGGATAGAAATCAGTCCAAGCATTTT.

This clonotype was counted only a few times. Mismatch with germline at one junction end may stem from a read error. The CDR3 sequence is CTWSIQGVEQFF. In DNA, the CDR3 is TGTACCTGGAGTATACAGGGGGTTGAGCAGTTCTTC. The rearrangement uses TRBV30 and TRBJ2-1; 8 bases are a match to TRBD1. Germline V lookup: CDR1 GTSNPN, CDR2 SVGIG (reference sequence). CDR3 length equals 12 residues.

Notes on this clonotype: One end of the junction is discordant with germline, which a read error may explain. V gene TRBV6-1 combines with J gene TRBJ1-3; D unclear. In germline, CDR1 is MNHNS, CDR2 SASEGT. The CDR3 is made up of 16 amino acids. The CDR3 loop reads CASSGIRLSSGNTIYF. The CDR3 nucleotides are TGCGCCAGCAGTGGGATCAGGTTAAGCTCTGGAAACACCATATATTTT.

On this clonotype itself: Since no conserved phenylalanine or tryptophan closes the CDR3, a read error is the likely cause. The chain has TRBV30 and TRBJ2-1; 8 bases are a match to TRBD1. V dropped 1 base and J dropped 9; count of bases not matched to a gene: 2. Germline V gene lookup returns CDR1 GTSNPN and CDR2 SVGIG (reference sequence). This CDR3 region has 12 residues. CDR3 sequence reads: CAWSAQGVEQFL. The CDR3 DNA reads TGTGCCTGGAGTGCACAGGGGGTTGAGCAGTTCTTG.

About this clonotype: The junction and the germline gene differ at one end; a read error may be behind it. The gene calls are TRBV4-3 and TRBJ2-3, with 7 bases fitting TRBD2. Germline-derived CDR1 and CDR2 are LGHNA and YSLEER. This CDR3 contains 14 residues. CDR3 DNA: TGCGCCAGTAGCCTCCTGACTAGCACAGATAAGCAGAATTTT. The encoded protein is CASSLLTSTDKQNF.

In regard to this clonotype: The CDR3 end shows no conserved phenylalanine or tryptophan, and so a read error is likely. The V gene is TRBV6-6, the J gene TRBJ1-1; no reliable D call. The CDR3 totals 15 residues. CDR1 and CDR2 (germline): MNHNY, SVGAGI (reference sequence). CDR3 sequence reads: CTSNERPLSVTEAFL. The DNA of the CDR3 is TGTACCAGCAACGAACGGCCCCTCAGTGTCACTGAAGCTTTCCTT.

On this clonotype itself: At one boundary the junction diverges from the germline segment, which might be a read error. CDR3 coding DNA: TGTGGCAGCACCTTGGGGGCGGATACGCAGTATTTT. Amino acid sequence: CGSTLGADTQYF. V is TRBV28 and J is TRBJ2-3; the D gene is possibly TRBD1 (6 bases). The CDR3 has 12 amino acids. Germline assignment: CDR1 MDHEN and CDR2 SYDVKM.

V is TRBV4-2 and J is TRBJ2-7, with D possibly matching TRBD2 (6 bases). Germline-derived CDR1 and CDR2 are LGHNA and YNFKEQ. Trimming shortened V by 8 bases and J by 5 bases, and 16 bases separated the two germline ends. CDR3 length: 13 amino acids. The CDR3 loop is CASGGAGTHEQYF. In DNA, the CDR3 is TGTGCCAGCGGGGGTGCGGGGACCCACGAGCAGTACTTC.